A single sample gave rise to the 15 T cell receptor beta chains below, sequenced in a study of blood T cell repertoires in COVID-19. TCRdb's copy holds only in-frame clones and misses some; the assay was immunoSEQ multiplex PCR. This sample has around 100,000 clones, with 70% to 80% found just once. Sequencing was carried out using peripheral blood. All receptors come from a woman between 65 and 79 years old with acute or convalescent COVID-19.

CDR3 bases: TGTGCCAGCAGGAACAGGGCACAAGAGACCCAGTACTTC. This sequence encodes CASRNRAQETQYF. The chain couples TRBV3-1 (or the pseudogene TRBV3-2) to TRBJ2-5; possibly TRBD1 for D (6 bases). CDR1 is LGHDT and CDR2 is YNNKEL in the germline V gene (reference sequence). V lost 6 bases and J lost 2, with 10 bases in between. The CDR3 has 13 amino acids.

This chain connects TRBV4-3 to TRBJ1-4, with D possibly TRBD1 on 5 matching bases. The ends were cut back, 0 bases at V and 8 bases at J, with 13 bases in the middle. The CDR3 totals 15 residues. The germline CDR1 and CDR2 sequences are LGHNA and YSLEER. The CDR3 loop reads CASSQDPRQWEKLFF. The CDR3 DNA follows: TGCGCCAGCAGCCAAGATCCTCGACAGTGGGAAAAACTGTTTTTT.

This clone has only a few counts. V gene TRBV21-1 combines with J gene TRBJ1-6. TRBV21-1 is a documented pseudogene. There are 12 residues in the CDR3. The CDR3 region has the DNA TGTGCCAGCAGCAAAGAGCATTCACCCCTCCACTTT. Translation: CASSKEHSPLHF.

This clone came up a few times. The chain uses TRBV29-1 and TRBJ1-2; no firm D call. The CDR3 spans 13 residues. V lost 7 bases to trimming and J lost 1 base, with 13 bases between them. The germline V gene encodes CDR1 SQVTM and CDR2 ANQGSEA. The CDR3 reads CSAAPGYNYGYTF. As DNA, the CDR3 is TGCAGCGCCGCGCCCGGTTATAACTATGGCTACACCTTC.

The V call is TRBV6-4, the J call TRBJ1-4; D is undetermined. The CDR3 runs to 13 residues. CDR1 is MRHNA, CDR2 SNTAGT, per germline. Trimming shortened V by 4 bases and J by 5 bases, and 8 bases separated the two germline ends. The CDR3 nucleotides are TGTGCCAGCAGTGTCAGGCTCAATGAAAAACTGTTTTTT. Translation gives CASSVRLNEKLFF.

This clone was found a few times. This chain links TRBV7-9 with TRBJ1-2; 10 bases line up with TRBD1. V shed 2 bases, J shed 4 bases, and the junction held 7 bases outside the gene matches. Germline loops: CDR1 SEHNR, CDR2 FQNEAQ (reference sequence). The CDR3 runs 16 residues. The CDR3 DNA follows: TGTGCCAGCAGCTTAAATGGGGACAGGGGTCTCTATGGCTACACCTTC. Protein sequence: CASSLNGDRGLYGYTF.

The chain couples TRBV7-9 to TRBJ1-1; D call uncertain. The germline V gene has CDR1 SEHNR and CDR2 FQNEAQ (reference sequence). This CDR3 is built from 17 residues. The V end was cut by 5 bases, the J end by 3 bases, with 22 bases between. The CDR3: CASSEPIGSPIDTEAFF. Written as DNA, the CDR3 is TGTGCCAGCAGCGAACCAATCGGGTCCCCGATTGACACTGAAGCTTTCTTT.

This clone occurred a few times. The chain combines TRBV28 with TRBJ1-5, with D possibly being TRBD1 (5 bases). In germline, CDR1 is MDHEN, CDR2 SYDVKM. The V end lost 0 bases, the J end lost 0 bases, and 15 bases lay between the germline ends. This CDR3 contains 18 residues. CDR3: CASSLWVTTAYSNQPQHF. CDR3 coding DNA: TGTGCCAGCAGTTTATGGGTCACGACAGCGTATAGCAATCAGCCCCAGCATTTT.

The chain is built from TRBV7-2 and TRBJ2-1, with 7 bases lining up with TRBD2. V trimming: 6 bases; J trimming: 0 bases; junction bases outside the gene matches: 8. Germline V lookup: CDR1 SGHTA, CDR2 FQGNSA. There are 16 residues in the CDR3. The CDR3 loop reads CASSSRRGGSYNEQFF. The CDR3 region has the DNA TGTGCCAGCAGTTCTAGACGCGGGGGCTCCTACAATGAGCAGTTCTTC.

This clone was observed once. The chain employs TRBV19 and TRBJ1-2; 10 nucleotides line up with TRBD1. Unmatched junction bases numbered 13, after V lost 6 bases and J lost 3 bases. CDR1 is LNHDA and CDR2 is SQIVND in the germline V gene (reference sequence). CDR3 size: 17 residues. CDR3 bases: TGTGCCAGTAGCATCGGGGGACAGGGGAGACTGGACTATGGCTACACCTTC. It translates to CASSIGGQGRLDYGYTF. Looking up the rest from reference TRBV19 and TRBJ1-2 gives the full variable domain: DGGITQSPKYLFRKEGQNVTLSCEQNLNHDAMYWYRQDPGQGLRLIYYSQIVNDFQKGDIAEGYSVSREKKESFPLTVTSAQKNPTAFYLCASSIGGQGRLDYGYTFGSGTRLTVV.

The chain's CDR3 is CASSLPRDRDTQYF. CDR3 nucleotides: TGTGCCAGTAGTTTACCTCGGGACAGAGATACGCAGTATTTT. The chain couples TRBV19 to TRBJ2-3; 7 nucleotides align to TRBD1. Germline V lookup: CDR1 LNHDA, CDR2 SQIVND (reference sequence). The CDR3 has 14 amino acids. V dropped 5 bases and J dropped 5; count of bases not matched to a gene: 7.

The chain is built from TRBV2 and TRBJ2-1; TRBD2 might be the D (5 bases). CDR3 length equals 14 residues. The V and J ends lost 7 bases and 1 base respectively, with 11 bases between them. In germline, CDR1 is SNHLY, CDR2 FYNNEI. The CDR3: CASIRDRSYNEQFF. DNA for the CDR3: TGTGCCAGCATTCGGGATAGGTCCTACAATGAGCAGTTCTTC.

This clone turned up a few times. The chain joins TRBV15 to TRBJ1-2; 10 nucleotides line up with TRBD1. Germline CDR1 and CDR2: LNHNV and YYDKDF (reference sequence). With 4 bases clipped from V and 3 bases from J, the junction kept 8 bases outside the gene matches. The CDR3 length is 16 residues. The CDR3 region is CATSKTGTGEDYGYTF. CDR3 in DNA: TGTGCCACCAGCAAGACAGGGACAGGGGAAGACTATGGCTACACCTTC.

This chain links TRBV27 with TRBJ1-4, with D unclear. The CDR3 sequence is 16 residues long. Trimming shortened V by 5 bases and J by 8 bases, and 21 bases separated the two germline ends. CDR1 MNHEY and CDR2 SMNVEV come from the germline V gene (reference sequence). The CDR3 here is CASSPITPPRGEKLFF. CDR3 in DNA: TGTGCCAGCAGTCCCATTACTCCACCCCGAGGGGAAAAACTGTTTTTT.

This chain links TRBV11-2 with TRBJ2-5; 8 bases match TRBD2. The CDR3 has 16 residues. V trimming: 4 bases; J trimming: 12 bases; junction bases outside the gene matches: 19. Germline-derived CDR1 and CDR2 are SGHAT and FQNNGV. The chain's CDR3 is CASSSSSVGLAGSEYF. The CDR3 DNA follows: TGTGCCAGCAGCTCTAGTTCCGTAGGGTTAGCGGGGTCCGAGTACTTC.